These 25 T cell receptor beta chains share one sample of origin, sequenced in a study of blood T cells in healthy people across ages. Alongside a J-beta primer mix, a sample-barcoded 5' primer served in a second PCR lasting roughly 7 to 11 cycles. TCRdb used MiXCR to reprocess the 5' RACE reads, holding one entry per CDR3 protein. The sample carries some 1.1 million distinct CDR3 sequences, around two fifths recorded once. Sequencing was done on a sample of blood. Receptor source: a man in his late teens or twenties in good health.

This clonotype was seen a handful of times. The chain has TRBV4-2 and TRBJ1-1; TRBD1 agrees at 8 bases. CDR3 length equals 15 residues. With V trimmed by 1 base and J by 1 base, 2 bases remained unmatched. CDR1 LGHNA and CDR2 YNFKEQ come from the germline V gene. CDR3 sequence reads: CASSQAGQANTEAFF. Written as DNA, the CDR3 is TGTGCCAGCAGCCAAGCGGGACAGGCGAACACTGAAGCTTTCTTT.

This clonotype was observed a few times. V and J are TRBV4-1 and TRBJ1-4; D is unclear. Germline CDR1 and CDR2: MGHRA and YSYEKL. The ends were cut back, 0 bases at V and 0 bases at J, with 8 bases in the middle. The CDR3 contains 16 residues. This CDR3 reads CASSQDRRPTNEKLFF. The CDR3 DNA reads TGCGCCAGCAGCCAAGATCGGCGGCCAACTAATGAAAAACTGTTTTTT.

The V call is TRBV28, the J call TRBJ2-3, with D perhaps TRBD2 (6 bases). This CDR3 comprises 15 residues. V shed 3 bases and J shed 2 bases, with 12 bases lying between them. CDR1 and CDR2 (germline): MDHEN, SYDVKM. The CDR3 nucleotides read TGTGCCAGCAGTTTGCGGGACTTTACCACAGATACGCAGTATTTT. Translating gives CASSLRDFTTDTQYF.

J is TRBJ2-5 and V is TRBV12-3 or TRBV12-4; 13 bases line up with TRBD2. With V trimmed by 2 bases and J by 1 base, 1 base remained unmatched. The CDR3 loop spans 16 amino acids. DNA of the CDR3: TGTGCCAGCAGTTTACGACTAGCGGGGGGCCAAGAGACCCAGTACTTC. It is translated as CASSLRLAGGQETQYF.

The chain employs TRBV5-5 and TRBJ1-1; D not resolved. Looked up from germline, CDR1 is SGHKS and CDR2 is YYEKEE (reference sequence). V was trimmed by 4 bases and J by 1 base, leaving 14 bases between them. The CDR3 loop spans 15 amino acids. CDR3 sequence: CASSLRAGTNTEAFF. The CDR3 region has the DNA TGTGCCAGCAGCCTACGCGCGGGTACGAACACTGAAGCTTTCTTT.

This clonotype has more than one count but fewer than ten. CDR3 DNA: TGTGCCAGCAGTTTGCCAGGAGGGGGAAGGGAGACCCAGTACTTC. Translated: CASSLPGGGRETQYF. The rearrangement uses TRBV28 and TRBJ2-5; TRBD1 or TRBD2 may be the D gene (6 bases each). Germline CDR1 MDHEN, CDR2 SYDVKM. The CDR3 is 15 amino acids. V dropped 3 bases and J dropped 5 bases, with 16 bases sitting between them.

The rearrangement links TRBV7-2 to TRBJ2-7; D gene unclear. This CDR3 spans 14 amino acids. V lost 4 bases to trimming and J lost 2 bases, with 12 bases between them. Germline loops: CDR1 SGHTA, CDR2 FQGNSA. The CDR3 DNA is TGTGCCAGCAGCTCTGCATCCCCTCCCTACGAGCAGTACTTC. It specifies CASSSASPPYEQYF.

This chain uses TRBV5-1 with TRBJ2-3; tentatively, D is TRBD2 (5 bases). Germline V gene data show CDR1 as SGHRS and CDR2 as YFSETQ. This CDR3 is built from 15 residues. V lost 3 bases, J lost 0 bases, and 11 bases lay in between. In DNA, the CDR3 is TGCGCCAGCAGCTCGGGCGGGTATAGCACAGATACGCAGTATTTT. Its protein is CASSSGGYSTDTQYF.

V and J are TRBV4-3 and TRBJ1-3; no reliable D call. Germline CDR1 reads LGHNA; CDR2 reads YSLEER. This CDR3 has 15 residues. V lost 1 base and J 2 bases, leaving 9 bases between the germline ends. CDR3 protein: CASSQGPGAGNTIYF. The CDR3 DNA follows: TGCGCCAGCAGCCAAGGTCCGGGAGCTGGAAACACCATATATTTT.

This clonotype appeared a single time. The chain employs TRBV6-2 or TRBV6-3 and TRBJ1-2; D call uncertain. This CDR3 is 12 amino acids long. V lost 6 bases, J lost 3 bases, and 8 bases lay in between. The germline V gene encodes CDR1 MNHEY and CDR2 SVGEGT. The DNA for the CDR3 is TGTGCCAGCAGGTACAGAGACTATGGCTACACCTTC. Amino acid sequence: CASRYRDYGYTF.

The chain carries TRBV19 and TRBJ2-2, with 12 bases fitting TRBD2. The germline gives CDR1 LNHDA, CDR2 SQIVND (reference sequence). V lost 4 bases, J lost 5 bases, and 8 bases stayed unmatched. This CDR3 has 17 amino acids. The CDR3 sequence: CASSTTSGTSGTGELFF. As DNA, the CDR3 is TGTGCCAGTAGTACCACAAGTGGGACTAGCGGGACCGGGGAGCTGTTTTTT.

A few counts support this clonotype. V gene TRBV6-5 combines with J gene TRBJ1-1; D not resolved. Germline V lookup: CDR1 MNHEY, CDR2 SVGAGI. V was shortened by 7 bases and J by 4 bases, with 13 bases between the two germline ends. The CDR3 runs 13 residues. CDR3 sequence reads: CASTGLWGTEAFF. Written as DNA, the CDR3 is TGTGCCAGCACGGGCTTATGGGGCACTGAAGCTTTCTTT.

A few counts support this clonotype. This rearrangement joins TRBV20-1 to TRBJ1-5; D call uncertain. Trimming stripped 4 bases from V and 4 bases from J, with 11 bases between. Germline assignment: CDR1 DFQATT and CDR2 SNEGSKA (reference sequence). There are 13 residues in the CDR3. The CDR3 nucleotides read TGCAGTGCTACCGGGCCCCGAAATCAGCCCCAGCATTTT. As protein: CSATGPRNQPQHF.

The genes are TRBV10-3 and TRBJ2-1; 7 positions agree with TRBD2. This CDR3 has 14 amino acids. J gave up 3 bases and V 3 bases, and 2 bases lay outside the gene matches. In germline, CDR1 is ENHRY, CDR2 SYGVKD. CDR3 DNA sequence: TGTGCCATCAGTGAAGCGGGGCTCTACAATGAGCAGTTCTTC. Encoded protein: CAISEAGLYNEQFF.

The chain couples TRBV7-2 to TRBJ1-1, with TRBD1 identical over 7 bases. Germline CDR1 reads SGHTA; CDR2 reads FQGNSA. The CDR3 length is 13 residues. Unmatched junction bases numbered 11, after V lost 5 bases and J lost 11 bases. The CDR3 region is CASSPRQGGLAFF. In nucleotides, the CDR3 is TGTGCCAGCAGCCCCCGACAGGGTGGGTTGGCTTTCTTT. Together with reference TRBV7-2 and TRBJ1-1, the CDR3 gives the full variable domain: GAGVSQSPSNKVTEKGKDVELRCDPISGHTALYWYRQSLGQGLEFLIYFQGNSAPDKSGLPSDRFSAERTGGSVSTLTIQRTQQEDSAVYLCASSPRQGGLAFFGQGTRLTVV.

Here the CDR3 reads CASSFQGEGYTF. The CDR3 DNA sequence: TGTGCCAGCAGTTTCCAGGGAGAAGGCTACACCTTC. The chain recombines TRBV27 with TRBJ1-2; tentatively, D is TRBD1 (5 bases). The CDR3 is 12 residues long. CDR1 is MNHEY and CDR2 is SMNVEV in the germline V gene (reference sequence). V lost 3 bases to trimming and J lost 8 bases, with 10 bases between them.

The rearrangement joins TRBV5-1 to TRBJ2-3; 7 bases agree with TRBD1. The CDR3 spans 16 residues. V dropped 3 bases and J dropped 5; count of bases not matched to a gene: 12. The germline V gene encodes CDR1 SGHRS and CDR2 YFSETQ. This chain's CDR3 is CASSSKQGSAQDTQYF. CDR3 DNA: TGCGCCAGCAGCTCGAAACAGGGGTCGGCTCAAGATACGCAGTATTTT.

The sample holds a few counts of this clonotype. The V and J genes are TRBV6-6 and TRBJ1-5, with D possibly matching TRBD1 (5 bases). CDR3 size: 16 residues. Germline values: CDR1 MNHNY, CDR2 SVGAGI (reference sequence). V lost 2 bases and J lost 3, with 14 bases in between. The CDR3 loop is CASSYRQLLFNQPQHF. The CDR3 DNA sequence: TGTGCCAGCAGTTACCGACAGCTTCTATTCAATCAGCCCCAGCATTTT.

The chain joins TRBV7-2 to TRBJ2-1; no clear D gene. The CDR3 totals 14 residues. Trimming pared 4 bases from V and 1 base from J, leaving 8 bases between. The germline V gene encodes CDR1 SGHTA and CDR2 FQGNSA. In DNA, the CDR3 is TGTGCCAGCAGCTCAATGGGATCCTACAATGAGCAGTTCTTC. Translation: CASSSMGSYNEQFF.

The table lists this clonotype with a few counts. V is TRBV27 and J is TRBJ1-1; 8 bases map to TRBD1. The junction had 8 bases not matched to a gene; V was cut back by 5 bases and J by 6 bases. Germline CDR1 is MNHEY and CDR2 is SMNVEV (reference sequence). The CDR3 runs to 14 residues. The CDR3 coding sequence is TGTGCCAGCAGTAAGAACAGGGGGGACGCTGAAGCTTTCTTT. Amino acid sequence: CASSKNRGDAEAFF.

This rearrangement joins TRBV29-1 to TRBJ2-7; D is tentatively TRBD1 or TRBD2 (5 bases each). Germline CDR1 and CDR2: SQVTM and ANQGSEA. Trimming left V 5 bases short and J 7 bases short, with 21 bases between. CDR3 length: 14 residues. CDR3 DNA sequence: TGCAGCGTTCTTTTGGGAAAGGGACCCGATGAGCAGTACTTC. Translated: CSVLLGKGPDEQYF.

This clonotype was found a few times. The rearrangement uses TRBV6-5 and TRBJ2-7; possible D gene TRBD2, 7 bases. The CDR3 length is 16 residues. V was trimmed by 4 bases and J by 1 base, leaving 17 bases between them. Germline CDR1 reads MNHEY; CDR2 reads SVGAGI. The CDR3 reads CASSSESGTLSYEQYF. Written as DNA, the CDR3 is TGTGCCAGCAGTTCCGAAAGCGGGACACTTTCCTACGAGCAGTACTTC.

This clonotype was counted many times. The J gene is TRBJ2-1, the V gene TRBV7-2, with 8 bases that match TRBD2. The CDR3 is 15 residues long. Germline loops: CDR1 SGHTA, CDR2 FQGNSA. V lost 2 bases to trimming and J lost 4 bases; unmatched junction nucleotides: 4. CDR3 in amino acids: CASSLNGGGYNEQFF. The CDR3 coding sequence is TGTGCCAGCAGCTTAAATGGCGGGGGGTACAATGAGCAGTTCTTC.

This clonotype has only a few counts. The chain is built from TRBV11-2 and TRBJ2-6; D ambiguous. Germline V CDR1 and CDR2: SGHAT, FQNNGV. The CDR3 is 14 residues long. With 8 bases removed from V and 2 bases from J, the gap between germline ends came to 10 bases. The chain's CDR3 is CASYVVAGANVLTF. CDR3 bases: TGTGCCAGCTACGTGGTAGCTGGGGCCAACGTCCTGACTTTC.

This clonotype was seen only a few times. The chain carries TRBV13 and TRBJ1-1; TRBD1 agrees at 7 bases. The CDR3 covers 15 residues. Losses at the gene ends were 3 bases for V and 4 bases for J; bases not matched to a gene: 8. Germline V gene data show CDR1 as PRHDT and CDR2 as FYEKMQ (reference sequence). The CDR3 reads CASSFPMQGGTEAFF. The CDR3 DNA sequence: TGTGCCAGCAGCTTCCCAATGCAGGGGGGCACTGAAGCTTTCTTT.